This TCR beta chain was recovered during a study of T cell responses to AZD1222 COVID-19 vaccine. Sequenced by immunoSEQ multiplex PCR; TCRdb stores in-frame clones only, minus some. The sample yields 140,000 to 150,000 clones, roughly 89% seen once. The CDR3 runs to 15 residues. CDR1 and CDR2 from the germline V gene are SGHTA and FQGNSA. Trimming cost V 4 bases and J 3 bases, with 16 bases left between them. This receptor was obtained from an adult who received the MenACWY meningococcal vaccine as a control. The chain uses TRBV7-2 and TRBJ2-7; possibly TRBD2 for D (5 bases). Sequencing used peripheral blood, obtained 28 days after the second dose of the MenACWY control vaccine. This CDR3 reads CASSSPGIGNYEQYF. In nucleotides, the CDR3 is TGTGCCAGCAGCTCCCCGGGAATTGGGAACTACGAGCAGTACTTC. The full variable domain, with the rest looked up from reference TRBV7-2 and TRBJ2-7, is GAGVSQSPSNKVTEKGKDVELRCDPISGHTALYWYRQSLGQGLEFLIYFQGNSAPDKSGLPSDRFSAERTGGSVSTLTIQRTQQEDSAVYLCASSSPGIGNYEQYFGPGTRLTVT.